Listed below are T cell receptor beta chains from one sample, sequenced in a study of CXCR3-negative and CXCR3-positive naive CD8 T cells. TCRdb reanalyzed the 5' RACE reads and collapses them to one entry per CDR3 protein, without DNA. The sample holds approximately 98,000 distinct CDR3 sequences. The material sequenced was naive CXCR3+ CD8+ T cells from blood. These TCRs come from a human donor in good health. Some clones in this sample may be carry-over from other donors' samples. CDR3s include the opening cysteine and the closing phenylalanine or tryptophan. Fields, in order: V gene, J gene, CDR3 protein.

V gene: TRBV12-2; J gene: TRBJ1-1; CDR3 protein: CAREQIPREAFF
V gene: TRBV7-6; J gene: TRBJ2-1; CDR3 protein: CASSLGQVGEQFF
V gene: TRBV12-3/TRBV12-4; J gene: TRBJ1-3; CDR3 protein: CASARPDSGNTIYF
V gene: TRBV6-2/TRBV6-3; J gene: TRBJ2-7; CDR3 protein: CASSYADTGVVEQYF
V gene: TRBV12-3/TRBV12-4; J gene: TRBJ2-4; CDR3 protein: CASSLDLAKNIQYF
V gene: TRBV12-3/TRBV12-4; J gene: TRBJ1-1; CDR3 protein: CASSPSVLVGGTEAFF
V gene: TRBV29-1; J gene: TRBJ2-7; CDR3 protein: CSAYGTLGEQYF
V gene: TRBV4-3; J gene: TRBJ2-4; CDR3 protein: CASSPDSKNIQYF
V gene: TRBV7-2; J gene: TRBJ1-5; CDR3 protein: CASSLDVGVRGQPQHF
V gene: TRBV20-1; J gene: TRBJ2-1; CDR3 protein: CSARDISNEQFF
V gene: TRBV15; J gene: TRBJ2-1; CDR3 protein: CATSRGLAGAGGNEQFF
V gene: TRBV12-5; J gene: TRBJ1-6; CDR3 protein: CASGLSSTGLNSPLHF
V gene: TRBV7-9; J gene: TRBJ2-5; CDR3 protein: CASSLERGDYQETQYF
V gene: TRBV29-1; J gene: TRBJ2-1; CDR3 protein: CSVEGDSGNEQFF
V gene: TRBV20-1; J gene: TRBJ2-7; CDR3 protein: CSAIGASPIWSREQYF
V gene: TRBV6-2/TRBV6-3; J gene: TRBJ1-2; CDR3 protein: CASRDSGQVLGDGDGYTF
V gene: TRBV5-1; J gene: TRBJ2-7; CDR3 protein: CASSLEEGAFYEQYF
V gene: TRBV11-3; J gene: TRBJ2-3; CDR3 protein: CAGSFRDSKDTQYF
V gene: TRBV28; J gene: TRBJ2-3; CDR3 protein: CASSPGAGEGNLRPPDTQYF
V gene: TRBV19; J gene: TRBJ2-3; CDR3 protein: CASSLGPRTDTQYF
V gene: TRBV11-2; J gene: TRBJ2-7; CDR3 protein: CASRTTEAGLNSYEQYF
V gene: TRBV2; J gene: TRBJ2-7; CDR3 protein: CASSGTYGDEQYF
V gene: TRBV7-2; J gene: TRBJ2-7; CDR3 protein: CASSLEGGTYEQYF
V gene: TRBV6-4; J gene: TRBJ2-1; CDR3 protein: CASSETTGGNEQFF
V gene: TRBV7-3; J gene: TRBJ2-2; CDR3 protein: CASSLGVGEPTTGELFF
V gene: TRBV29-1; J gene: TRBJ2-7; CDR3 protein: CSVARAGAEYEQYF
V gene: TRBV4-2; J gene: TRBJ2-3; CDR3 protein: CACSQDQAGGNTDTQYF
V gene: TRBV12-3/TRBV12-4; J gene: TRBJ1-5; CDR3 protein: CASTGQGAQPQHF
V gene: TRBV29-1; J gene: TRBJ2-7; CDR3 protein: CSVVAGLAYEQYF
V gene: TRBV12-3/TRBV12-4; J gene: TRBJ2-7; CDR3 protein: CASRPGPGGRPYEQYF
V gene: TRBV6-5; J gene: TRBJ2-5; CDR3 protein: CASRSLFRGLETQYF
V gene: TRBV6-1; J gene: TRBJ1-1; CDR3 protein: CASSDSGQGADTEAFF
V gene: TRBV25-1; J gene: TRBJ2-2; CDR3 protein: CASSEVEESGELFF
V gene: TRBV27; J gene: TRBJ2-3; CDR3 protein: CASSYQAGGPDTQYF
V gene: TRBV5-1; J gene: TRBJ1-1; CDR3 protein: CASSTWTGANTEAFF
V gene: TRBV7-9; J gene: TRBJ2-6; CDR3 protein: CASSGYPRTGSGANVLTF
V gene: TRBV6-5; J gene: TRBJ2-7; CDR3 protein: CASSYSTRGYYEQYF
V gene: TRBV14; J gene: TRBJ2-3; CDR3 protein: CASSQDYVGVVDTQYF
V gene: TRBV7-9; J gene: TRBJ2-3; CDR3 protein: CASTNDGTDTQYF